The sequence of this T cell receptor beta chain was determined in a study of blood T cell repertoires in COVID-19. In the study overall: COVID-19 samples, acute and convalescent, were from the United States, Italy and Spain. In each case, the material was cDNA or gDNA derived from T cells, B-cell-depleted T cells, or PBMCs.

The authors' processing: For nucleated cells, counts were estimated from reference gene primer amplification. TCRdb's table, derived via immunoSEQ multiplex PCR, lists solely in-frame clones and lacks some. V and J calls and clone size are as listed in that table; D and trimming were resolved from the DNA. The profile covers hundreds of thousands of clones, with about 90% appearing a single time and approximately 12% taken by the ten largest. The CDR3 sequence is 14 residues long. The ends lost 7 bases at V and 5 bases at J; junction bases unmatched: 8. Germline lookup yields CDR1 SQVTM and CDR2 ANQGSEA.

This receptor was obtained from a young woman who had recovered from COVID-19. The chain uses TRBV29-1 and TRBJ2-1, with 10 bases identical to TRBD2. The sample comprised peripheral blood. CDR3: CSADSLAGDNEQFF. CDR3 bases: TGCAGCGCCGACTCCCTAGCGGGAGACAATGAGCAGTTCTTC.